This TCR beta chain was identified in a study of patients and donors after allogeneic stem cell transplantation. This clonotype appeared a few times. TCRdb recomputed calls from the RT-PCR reads with MiXCR, one row per CDR3 protein. The sample shows 900,000 to 1,000,000 distinct CDR3 sequences, roughly 18% of them seen only once. Sequences were obtained from blood, either unsorted or a sorted T cell fraction (not recorded which). The TCR originated in a human donor who was either an allogeneic HSCT recipient or a stem cell or donor lymphocyte infusion donor (not recorded which). It is not recorded whose cells these are; they may come from a transplant donor.

The CDR3 reads CASSPRLARGEQYF. CDR3 nucleotide sequence: TGTGCCAGCAGCCCGCGACTAGCGAGGGGCGAGCAGTACTTC. The V and J genes are TRBV13 and TRBJ2-7, with 8 bases fitting TRBD2. Germline lookup yields CDR1 PRHDT and CDR2 FYEKMQ (reference sequence). The CDR3 runs to 14 residues. Trimming took 5 bases from V and 6 from J; bases not matched to a gene: 9.